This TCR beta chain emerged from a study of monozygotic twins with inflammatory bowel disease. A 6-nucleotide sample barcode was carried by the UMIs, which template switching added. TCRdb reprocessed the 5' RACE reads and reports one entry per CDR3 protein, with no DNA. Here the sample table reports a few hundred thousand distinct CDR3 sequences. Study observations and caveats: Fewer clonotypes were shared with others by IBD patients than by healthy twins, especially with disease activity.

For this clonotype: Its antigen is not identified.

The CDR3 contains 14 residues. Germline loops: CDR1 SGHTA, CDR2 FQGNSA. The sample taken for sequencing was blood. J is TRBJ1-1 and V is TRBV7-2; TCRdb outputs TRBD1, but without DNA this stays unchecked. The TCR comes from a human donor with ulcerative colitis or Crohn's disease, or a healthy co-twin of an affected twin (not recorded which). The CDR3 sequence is CASSPLTGFTEAFF.